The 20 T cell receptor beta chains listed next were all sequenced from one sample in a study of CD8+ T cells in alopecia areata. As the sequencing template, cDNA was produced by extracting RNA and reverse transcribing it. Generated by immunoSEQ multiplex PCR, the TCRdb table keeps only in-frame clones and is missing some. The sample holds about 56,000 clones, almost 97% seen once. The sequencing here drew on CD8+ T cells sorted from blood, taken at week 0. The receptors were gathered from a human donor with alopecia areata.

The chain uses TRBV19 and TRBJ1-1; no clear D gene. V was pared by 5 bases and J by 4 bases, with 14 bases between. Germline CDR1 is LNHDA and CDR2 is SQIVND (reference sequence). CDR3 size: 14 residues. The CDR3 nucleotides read TGTGCCAGTAGTCCCGGAAAAGTTCCCACTGAAGCTTTCTTT. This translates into CASSPGKVPTEAFF.

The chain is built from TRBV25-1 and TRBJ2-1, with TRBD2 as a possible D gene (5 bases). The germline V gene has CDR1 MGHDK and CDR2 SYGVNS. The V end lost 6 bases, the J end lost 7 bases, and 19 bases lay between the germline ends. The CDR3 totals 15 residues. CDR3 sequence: CASRLAWSSGNEQFF. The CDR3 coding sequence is TGTGCCAGCAGATTAGCGTGGAGCTCGGGGAATGAGCAGTTCTTC.

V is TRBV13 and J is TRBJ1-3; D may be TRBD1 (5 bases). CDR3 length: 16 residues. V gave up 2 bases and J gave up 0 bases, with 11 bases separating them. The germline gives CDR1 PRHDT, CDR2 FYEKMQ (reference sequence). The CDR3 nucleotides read TGTGCCAGCAGCTTATGGGACGCCGGCTCTGGAAACACCATATATTTT. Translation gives CASSLWDAGSGNTIYF.

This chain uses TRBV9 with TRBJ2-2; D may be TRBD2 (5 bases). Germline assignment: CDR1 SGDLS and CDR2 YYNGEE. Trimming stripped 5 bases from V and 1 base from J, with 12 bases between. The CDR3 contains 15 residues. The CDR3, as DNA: TGTGCCAGCAGTCTCCACGGGGTGAACACCGGGGAGCTGTTTTTT. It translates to CASSLHGVNTGELFF.

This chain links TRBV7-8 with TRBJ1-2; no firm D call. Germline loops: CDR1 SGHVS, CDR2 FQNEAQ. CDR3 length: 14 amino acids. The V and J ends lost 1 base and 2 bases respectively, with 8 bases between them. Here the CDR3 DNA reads TGTGCCAGCAGCTTAGGGGTGGGAAACTATGGCTACACCTTC. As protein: CASSLGVGNYGYTF.

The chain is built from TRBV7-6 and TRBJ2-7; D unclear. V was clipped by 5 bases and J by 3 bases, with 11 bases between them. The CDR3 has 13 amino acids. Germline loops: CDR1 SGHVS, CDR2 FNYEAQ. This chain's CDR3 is CASSPVGGYEQYF. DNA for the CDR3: TGTGCCAGCAGCCCCGTGGGCGGCTACGAGCAGTACTTC.

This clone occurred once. This CDR3 reads CASSLARRLGGGNEQFF. CDR3 nucleotides: TGTGCCAGCAGCTTAGCGCGGCGATTAGGAGGTGGCAATGAGCAGTTCTTC. The gene calls are TRBV7-2 and TRBJ2-1; possible D gene TRBD2, 5 bases. Trimming shortened V by 0 bases and J by 6 bases, and 18 bases separated the two germline ends. Germline V gene data show CDR1 as SGHTA and CDR2 as FQGNSA. The CDR3 spans 17 residues.

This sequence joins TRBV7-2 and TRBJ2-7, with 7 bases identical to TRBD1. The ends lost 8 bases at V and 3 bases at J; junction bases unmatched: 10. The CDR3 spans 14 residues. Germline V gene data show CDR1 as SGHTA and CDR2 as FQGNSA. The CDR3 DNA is TGTGCCAGCTTCGGCGGACAGGCTGACTACGAGCAGTACTTC. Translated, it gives CASFGGQADYEQYF.

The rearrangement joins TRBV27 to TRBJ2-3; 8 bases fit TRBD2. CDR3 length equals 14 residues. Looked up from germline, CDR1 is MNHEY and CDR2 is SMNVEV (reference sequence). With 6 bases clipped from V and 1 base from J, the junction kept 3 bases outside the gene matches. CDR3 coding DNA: TGTGCCAGCAGACCGGGGGGGGGCACAGATACGCAGTATTTT. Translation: CASRPGGGTDTQYF.

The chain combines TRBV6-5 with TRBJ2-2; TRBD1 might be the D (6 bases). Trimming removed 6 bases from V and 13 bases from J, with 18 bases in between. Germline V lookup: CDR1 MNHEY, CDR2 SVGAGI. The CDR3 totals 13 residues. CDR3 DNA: TGTGCCAGCAGAGGGGGACCCCCTGATAGGCTGTTTTTT. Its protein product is CASRGGPPDRLFF.

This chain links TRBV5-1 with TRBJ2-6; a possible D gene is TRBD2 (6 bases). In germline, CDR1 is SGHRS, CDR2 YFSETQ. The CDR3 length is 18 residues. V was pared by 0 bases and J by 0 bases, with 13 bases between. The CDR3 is CASSLGRDPISGANVLTF. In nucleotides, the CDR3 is TGCGCCAGCAGCTTGGGGCGGGACCCAATCTCTGGGGCCAACGTCCTGACTTTC.

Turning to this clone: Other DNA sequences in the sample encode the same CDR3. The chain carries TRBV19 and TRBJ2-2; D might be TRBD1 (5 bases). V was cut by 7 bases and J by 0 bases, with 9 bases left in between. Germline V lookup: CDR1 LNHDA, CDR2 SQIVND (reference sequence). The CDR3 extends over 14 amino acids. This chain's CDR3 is CASTDISNTGELFF. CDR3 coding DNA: TGTGCCAGTACGGACATCTCGAACACCGGGGAGCTGTTTTTT.

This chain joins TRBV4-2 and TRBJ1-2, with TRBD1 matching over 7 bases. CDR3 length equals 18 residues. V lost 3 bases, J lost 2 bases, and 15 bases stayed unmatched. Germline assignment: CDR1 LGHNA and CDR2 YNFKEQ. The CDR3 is CASSQTRGEGAGNYGYTF. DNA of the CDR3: TGTGCCAGCAGCCAGACACGGGGAGAGGGGGCAGGGAACTATGGCTACACCTTC.

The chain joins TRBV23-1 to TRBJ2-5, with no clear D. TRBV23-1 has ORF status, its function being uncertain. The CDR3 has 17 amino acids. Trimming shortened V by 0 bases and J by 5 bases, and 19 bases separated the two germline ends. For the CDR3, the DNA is TGCGCCAGCAGTCAATCGGGCAAGACACCGTCTCATGAGACCCAGTACTTC. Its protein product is CASSQSGKTPSHETQYF.

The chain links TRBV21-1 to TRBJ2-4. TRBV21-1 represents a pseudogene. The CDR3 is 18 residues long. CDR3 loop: CASSKASSRVEAKNIQYF. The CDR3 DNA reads TGTGCCAGCAGCAAAGCGAGTAGTAGGGTCGAAGCCAAAAACATTCAGTACTTC.

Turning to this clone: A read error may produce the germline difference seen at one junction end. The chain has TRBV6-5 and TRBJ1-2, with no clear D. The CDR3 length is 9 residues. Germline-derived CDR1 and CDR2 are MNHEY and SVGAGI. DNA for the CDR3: TGTGCCATCGGTCCCCTCCTCATCTTC. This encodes CAIGPLLIF.

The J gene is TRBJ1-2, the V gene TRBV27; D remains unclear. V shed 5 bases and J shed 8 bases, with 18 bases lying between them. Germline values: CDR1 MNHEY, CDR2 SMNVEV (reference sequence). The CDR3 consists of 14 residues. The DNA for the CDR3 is TGTGCCAGCAGTACCTCCGACGGGTTAGGAGGCTACACCTTC. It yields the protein CASSTSDGLGGYTF.

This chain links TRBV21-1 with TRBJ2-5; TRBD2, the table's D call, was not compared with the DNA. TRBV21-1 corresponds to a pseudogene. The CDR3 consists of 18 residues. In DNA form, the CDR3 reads TGTGCCAGCAGCAAAGTCAATAATAAGCGAGGCTCCCAAGAGACCCAGTACTTC. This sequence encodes CASSKVNNKRGSQETQYF.

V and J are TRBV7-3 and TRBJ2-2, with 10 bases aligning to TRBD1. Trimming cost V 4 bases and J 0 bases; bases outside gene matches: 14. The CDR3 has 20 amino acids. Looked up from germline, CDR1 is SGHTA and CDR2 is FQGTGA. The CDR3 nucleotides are TGTGCCAGCAGCTACACATACACCGGGACAGGGGTAGCGAACACCGGGGAGCTGTTTTTT. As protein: CASSYTYTGTGVANTGELFF.

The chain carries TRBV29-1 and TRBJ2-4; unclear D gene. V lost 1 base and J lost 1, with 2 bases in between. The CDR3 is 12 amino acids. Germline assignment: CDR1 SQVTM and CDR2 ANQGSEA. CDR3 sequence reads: CSVEGAKNIQYF. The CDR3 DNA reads TGCAGCGTTGAAGGGGCCAAAAACATTCAGTACTTC. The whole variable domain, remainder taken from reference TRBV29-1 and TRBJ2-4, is SAVISQKPSRDICQRGTSLTIQCQVDSQVTMMFWYRQQPGQSLTLIATANQGSEATYESGFVIDKFPISRPNLTFSTLTVSNMSPEDSSIYLCSVEGAKNIQYFGAGTRLSVL.